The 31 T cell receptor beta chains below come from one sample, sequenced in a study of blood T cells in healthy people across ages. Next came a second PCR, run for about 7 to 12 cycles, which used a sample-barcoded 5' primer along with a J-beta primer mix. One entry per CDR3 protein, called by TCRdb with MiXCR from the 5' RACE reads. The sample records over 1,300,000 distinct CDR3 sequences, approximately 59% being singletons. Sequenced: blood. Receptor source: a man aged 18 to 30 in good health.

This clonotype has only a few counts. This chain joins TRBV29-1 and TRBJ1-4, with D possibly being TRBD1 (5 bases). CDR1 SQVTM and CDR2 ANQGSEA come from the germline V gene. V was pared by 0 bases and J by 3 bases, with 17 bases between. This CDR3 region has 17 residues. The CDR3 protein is CSVEDRVLSGPNEKLFF. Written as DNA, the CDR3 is TGCAGCGTTGAAGATCGTGTATTGTCGGGACCTAATGAAAAACTGTTTTTT.

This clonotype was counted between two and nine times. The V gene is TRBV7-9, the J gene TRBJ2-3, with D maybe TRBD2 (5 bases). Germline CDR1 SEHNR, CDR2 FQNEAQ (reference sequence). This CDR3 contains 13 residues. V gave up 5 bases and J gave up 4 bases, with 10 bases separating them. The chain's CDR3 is CASSQRLSDTQYF. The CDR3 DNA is TGTGCCAGCAGCCAGCGACTATCAGATACGCAGTATTTT. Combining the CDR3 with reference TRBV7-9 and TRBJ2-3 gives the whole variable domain DTGVSQNPRHKITKRGQNVTFRCDPISEHNRLYWYRQTLGQGPEFLTYFQNEAQLEKSRLLSDRFSAERPKGSFSTLEIQRTEQGDSAMYLCASSQRLSDTQYFGPGTRLTVL.

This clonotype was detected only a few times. CDR3 in amino acids: CASRDWTGNGYTF. As DNA, the CDR3 is TGTGCCAGCAGAGATTGGACAGGAAATGGCTACACCTTC. This chain connects TRBV27 to TRBJ1-2, with 7 positions matching TRBD1. J lost 6 bases, V lost 6 bases, and 7 bases had no gene match. This CDR3 spans 13 amino acids. Germline CDR1 is MNHEY and CDR2 is SMNVEV (reference sequence).

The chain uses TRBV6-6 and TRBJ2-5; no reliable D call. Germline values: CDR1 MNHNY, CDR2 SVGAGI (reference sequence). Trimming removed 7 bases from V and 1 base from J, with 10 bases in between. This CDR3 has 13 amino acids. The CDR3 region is CASTWSLQETQYF. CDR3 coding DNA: TGTGCCAGCACCTGGTCGCTCCAAGAGACCCAGTACTTC.

CDR3: CASRGTGSEAFF. CDR3 DNA sequence: TGTGCCAGCAGGGGGACAGGGTCCGAAGCTTTCTTT. This chain uses TRBV6-5 with TRBJ1-1, with 9 nucleotides matching TRBD1. The V segment lost 6 bases and the J segment 8 bases; nucleotides outside the gene matches: 4. Germline CDR1 and CDR2: MNHEY and SVGAGI. The CDR3 spans 12 residues.

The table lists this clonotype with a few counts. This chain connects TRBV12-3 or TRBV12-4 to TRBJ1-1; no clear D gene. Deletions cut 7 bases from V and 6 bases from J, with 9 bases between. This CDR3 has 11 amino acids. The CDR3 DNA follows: TGTGCCAGCACCTTCGGTCCTGAAGCTTTCTTT. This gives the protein CASTFGPEAFF.

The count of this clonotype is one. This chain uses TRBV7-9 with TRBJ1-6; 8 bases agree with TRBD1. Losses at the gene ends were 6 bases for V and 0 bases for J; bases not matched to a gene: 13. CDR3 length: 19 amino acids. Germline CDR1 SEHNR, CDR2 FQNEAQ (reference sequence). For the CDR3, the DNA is TGTGCCAGCAGTCACCAGACAGGGGAGGGTAGCTCCTATAATTCACCCCTCCACTTT. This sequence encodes CASSHQTGEGSSYNSPLHF.

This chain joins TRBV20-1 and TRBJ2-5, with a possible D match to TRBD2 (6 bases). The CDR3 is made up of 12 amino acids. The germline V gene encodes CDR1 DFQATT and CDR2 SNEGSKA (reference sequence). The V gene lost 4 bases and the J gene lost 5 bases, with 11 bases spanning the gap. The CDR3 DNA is TGCAGTGCTACGATGGGACTGGAGACCCAGTACTTC. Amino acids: CSATMGLETQYF.

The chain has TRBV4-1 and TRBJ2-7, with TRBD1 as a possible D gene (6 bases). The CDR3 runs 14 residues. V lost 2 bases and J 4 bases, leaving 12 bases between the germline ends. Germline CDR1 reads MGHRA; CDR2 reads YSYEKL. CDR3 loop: CASSQRARGYEQYF. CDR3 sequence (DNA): TGCGCCAGCAGCCAACGGGCCAGGGGATACGAGCAGTACTTC.

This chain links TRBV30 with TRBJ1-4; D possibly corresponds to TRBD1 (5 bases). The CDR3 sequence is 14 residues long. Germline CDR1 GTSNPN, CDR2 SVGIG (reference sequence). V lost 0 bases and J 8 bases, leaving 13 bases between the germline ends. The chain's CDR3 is CAWSVGTKGEKLFF. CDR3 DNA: TGTGCCTGGAGTGTGGGCACAAAGGGGGAAAAACTGTTTTTT.

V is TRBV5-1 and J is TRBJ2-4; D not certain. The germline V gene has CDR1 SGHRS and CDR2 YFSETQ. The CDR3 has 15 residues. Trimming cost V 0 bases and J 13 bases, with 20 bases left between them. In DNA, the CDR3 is TGCGCCAGCAGCTTGGCCTTGGGGATTGAGGCGGAGCAGTACTTC. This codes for CASSLALGIEAEQYF.

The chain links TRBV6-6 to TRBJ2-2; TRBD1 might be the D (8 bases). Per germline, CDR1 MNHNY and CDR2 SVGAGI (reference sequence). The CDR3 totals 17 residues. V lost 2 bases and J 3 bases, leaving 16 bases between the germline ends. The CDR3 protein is CASSYTRTGRDTGELFF. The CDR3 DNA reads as TGTGCCAGCAGTTACACCAGGACAGGGAGGGACACCGGGGAGCTGTTTTTT.

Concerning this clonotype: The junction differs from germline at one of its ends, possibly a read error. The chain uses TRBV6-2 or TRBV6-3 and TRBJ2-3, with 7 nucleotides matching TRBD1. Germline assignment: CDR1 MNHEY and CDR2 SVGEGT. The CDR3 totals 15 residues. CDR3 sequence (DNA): TGTGCCAGCAGTCCGGACAGGCCGATCACAGCTACGCAGTATTTT. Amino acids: CASSPDRPITATQYF.

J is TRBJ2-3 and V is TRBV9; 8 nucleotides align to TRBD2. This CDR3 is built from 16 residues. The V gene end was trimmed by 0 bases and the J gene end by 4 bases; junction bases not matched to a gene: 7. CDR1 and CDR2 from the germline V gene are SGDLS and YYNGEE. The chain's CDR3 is CASSVAVAGLADTQYF. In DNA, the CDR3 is TGTGCCAGCAGCGTAGCAGTAGCGGGATTGGCAGATACGCAGTATTTT. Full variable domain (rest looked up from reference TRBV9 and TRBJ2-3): DSGVTQTPKHLITATGQRVTLRCSPRSGDLSVYWYQQSLDQGLQFLIQYYNGEERAKGNILERFSAQQFPDLHSELNLSSLELGDSALYFCASSVAVAGLADTQYFGPGTRLTVL.

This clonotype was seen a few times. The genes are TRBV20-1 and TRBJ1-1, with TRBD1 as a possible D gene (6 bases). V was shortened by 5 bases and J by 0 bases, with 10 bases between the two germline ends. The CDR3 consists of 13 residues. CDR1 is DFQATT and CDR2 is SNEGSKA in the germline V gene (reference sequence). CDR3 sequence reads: CSALGQLNTEAFF. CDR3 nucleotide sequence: TGCAGTGCTCTTGGACAGCTGAACACTGAAGCTTTCTTT.

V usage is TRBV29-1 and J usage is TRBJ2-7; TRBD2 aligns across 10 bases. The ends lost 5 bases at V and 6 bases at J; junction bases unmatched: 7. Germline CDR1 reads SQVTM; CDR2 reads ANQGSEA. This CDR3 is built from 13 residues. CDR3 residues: CSVQAGGPFEQYF. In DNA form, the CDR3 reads TGCAGCGTTCAAGCGGGAGGGCCGTTCGAGCAGTACTTC.

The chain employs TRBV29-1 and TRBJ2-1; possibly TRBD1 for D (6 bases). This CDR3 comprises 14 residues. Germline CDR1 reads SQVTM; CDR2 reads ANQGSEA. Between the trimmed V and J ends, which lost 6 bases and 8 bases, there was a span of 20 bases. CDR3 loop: CSVDYSQGRHEQFF. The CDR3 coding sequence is TGCAGCGTGGATTACTCACAGGGTAGACATGAGCAGTTCTTC.

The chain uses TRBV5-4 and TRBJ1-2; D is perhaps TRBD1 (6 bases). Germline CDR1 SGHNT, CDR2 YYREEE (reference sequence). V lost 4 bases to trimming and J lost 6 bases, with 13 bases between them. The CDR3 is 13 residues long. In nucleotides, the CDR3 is TGTGCCAGCAGCCCGACTCAGGGGAATGGCTACACCTTC. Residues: CASSPTQGNGYTF.

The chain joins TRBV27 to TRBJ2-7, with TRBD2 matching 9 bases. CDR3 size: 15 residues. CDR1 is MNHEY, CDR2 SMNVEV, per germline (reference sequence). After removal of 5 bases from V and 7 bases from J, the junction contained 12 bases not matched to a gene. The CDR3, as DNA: TGTGCCAGCAGTCCCGTCGCGGGAGGGGTAATTGAGCAGTACTTC. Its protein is CASSPVAGGVIEQYF.

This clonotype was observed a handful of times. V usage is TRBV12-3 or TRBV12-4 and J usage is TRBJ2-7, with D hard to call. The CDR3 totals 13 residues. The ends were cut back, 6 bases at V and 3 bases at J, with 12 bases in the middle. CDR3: CASSFAVHYEQYF. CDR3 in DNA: TGTGCCAGCAGCTTTGCAGTCCACTACGAGCAGTACTTC.

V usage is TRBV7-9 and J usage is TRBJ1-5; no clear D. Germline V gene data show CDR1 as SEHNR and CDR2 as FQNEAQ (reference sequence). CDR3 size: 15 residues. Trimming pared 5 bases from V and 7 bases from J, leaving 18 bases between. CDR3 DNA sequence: TGTGCCAGCAGCCCGTGGGGAGAGTACAACCAGCCCCAGCATTTT. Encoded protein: CASSPWGEYNQPQHF.

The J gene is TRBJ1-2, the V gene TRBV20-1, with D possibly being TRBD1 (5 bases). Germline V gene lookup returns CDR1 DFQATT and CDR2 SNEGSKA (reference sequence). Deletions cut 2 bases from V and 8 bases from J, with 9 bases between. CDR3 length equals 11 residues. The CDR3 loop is CSARRGNGYTF. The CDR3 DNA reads TGCAGTGCTAGACGGGGGAACGGCTACACCTTC.

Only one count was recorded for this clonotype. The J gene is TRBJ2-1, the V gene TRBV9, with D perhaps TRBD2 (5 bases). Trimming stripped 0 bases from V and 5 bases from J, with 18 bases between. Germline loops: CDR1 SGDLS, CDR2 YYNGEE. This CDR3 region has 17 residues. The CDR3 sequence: CASSVVGGSVFNNEQFF. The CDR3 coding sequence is TGTGCCAGCAGCGTAGTTGGTGGGAGCGTCTTCAACAATGAGCAGTTCTTC.

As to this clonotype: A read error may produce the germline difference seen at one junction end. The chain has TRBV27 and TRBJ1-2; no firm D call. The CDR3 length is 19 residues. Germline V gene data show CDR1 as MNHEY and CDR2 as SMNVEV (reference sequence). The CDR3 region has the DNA TGCGCCAGCAGTTTATATAGCCGCGGTTTTAGAGAAAGTAACTATGGCTACACCTTC. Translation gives CASSLYSRGFRESNYGYTF.

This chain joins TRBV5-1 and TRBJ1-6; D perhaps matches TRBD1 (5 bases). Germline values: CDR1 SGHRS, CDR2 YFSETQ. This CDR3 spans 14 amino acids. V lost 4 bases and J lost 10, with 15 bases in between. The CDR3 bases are TGCGCCAGCAGCCTCGACAGTTCGGCCTCACCCCTCCACTTT. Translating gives CASSLDSSASPLHF.

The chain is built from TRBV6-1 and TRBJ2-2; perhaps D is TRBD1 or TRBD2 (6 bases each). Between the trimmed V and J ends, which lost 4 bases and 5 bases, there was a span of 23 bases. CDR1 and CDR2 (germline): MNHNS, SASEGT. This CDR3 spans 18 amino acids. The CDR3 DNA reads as TGTGCCAGCAGTGTCCTACAGGGAGGTCTTTGGGTTACCGGGGAGCTGTTTTTT. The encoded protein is CASSVLQGGLWVTGELFF.

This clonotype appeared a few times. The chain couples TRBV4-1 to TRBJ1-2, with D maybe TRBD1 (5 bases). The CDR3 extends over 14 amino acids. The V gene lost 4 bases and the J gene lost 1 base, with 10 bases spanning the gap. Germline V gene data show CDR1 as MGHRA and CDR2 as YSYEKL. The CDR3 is CASSPGTLNYGYTF. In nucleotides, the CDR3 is TGCGCCAGCAGCCCCGGGACCCTTAACTATGGCTACACCTTC.

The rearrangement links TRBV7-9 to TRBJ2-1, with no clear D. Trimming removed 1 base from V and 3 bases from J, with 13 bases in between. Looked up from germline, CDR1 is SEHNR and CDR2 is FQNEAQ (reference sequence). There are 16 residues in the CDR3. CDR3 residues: CASSLGVGRSYNEQFF. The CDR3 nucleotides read TGTGCCAGCAGCTTAGGTGTCGGGCGGAGCTACAATGAGCAGTTCTTC.

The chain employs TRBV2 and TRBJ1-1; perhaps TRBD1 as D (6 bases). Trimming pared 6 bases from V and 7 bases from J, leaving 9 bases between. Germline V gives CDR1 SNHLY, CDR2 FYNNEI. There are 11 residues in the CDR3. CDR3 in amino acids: CASRRGIEAFF. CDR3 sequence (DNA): TGTGCCAGCAGGAGGGGGATTGAAGCTTTCTTT. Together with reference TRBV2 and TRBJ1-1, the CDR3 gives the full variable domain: EPEVTQTPSHQVTQMGQEVILRCVPISNHLYFYWYRQILGQKVEFLVSFYNNEISEKSEIFDDQFSVERPDGSNFTLKIRSTKLEDSAMYFCASRRGIEAFFGQGTRLTVV.

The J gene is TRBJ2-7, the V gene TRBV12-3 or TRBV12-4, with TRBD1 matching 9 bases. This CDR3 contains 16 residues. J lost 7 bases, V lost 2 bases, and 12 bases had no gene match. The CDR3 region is CASSLHRGQLSGEQYF. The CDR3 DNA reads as TGTGCCAGCAGTTTACACAGGGGGCAACTCAGCGGTGAGCAGTACTTC.

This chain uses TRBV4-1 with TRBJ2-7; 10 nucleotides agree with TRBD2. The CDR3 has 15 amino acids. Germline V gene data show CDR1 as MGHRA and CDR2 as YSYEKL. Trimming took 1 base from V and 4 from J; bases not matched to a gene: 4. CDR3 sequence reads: CASSQASGGLYEQYF. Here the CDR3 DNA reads TGCGCCAGCAGCCAAGCTAGCGGGGGATTATACGAGCAGTACTTC.